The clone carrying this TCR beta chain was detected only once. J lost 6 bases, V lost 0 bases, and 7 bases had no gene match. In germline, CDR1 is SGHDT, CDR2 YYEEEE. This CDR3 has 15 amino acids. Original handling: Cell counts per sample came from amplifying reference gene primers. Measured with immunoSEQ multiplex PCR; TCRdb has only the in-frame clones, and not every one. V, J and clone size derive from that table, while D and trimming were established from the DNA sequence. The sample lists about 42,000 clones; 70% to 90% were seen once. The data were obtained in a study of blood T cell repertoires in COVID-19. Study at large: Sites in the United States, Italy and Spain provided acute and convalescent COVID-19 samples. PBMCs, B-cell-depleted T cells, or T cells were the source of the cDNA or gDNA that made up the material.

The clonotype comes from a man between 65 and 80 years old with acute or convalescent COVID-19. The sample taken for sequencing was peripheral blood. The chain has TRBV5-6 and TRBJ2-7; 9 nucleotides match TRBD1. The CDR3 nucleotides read TGTGCCAGCAGCTTGGGCGGCGGGACAGGGAGCGAGCAGTACTTC. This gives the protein CASSLGGGTGSEQYF.